The 29 T cell receptor beta chains in this list originate from one sample, sequenced in a study of blood T cell repertoires in COVID-19. Generated by immunoSEQ multiplex PCR, the TCRdb table keeps only in-frame clones and is missing some. Of under 200,000 clones listed, approximately 80% are singletons. Sequences were obtained from peripheral blood. The receptor source for this set is a man between 60 and 75 years old with acute or convalescent COVID-19.

The rearrangement uses TRBV29-1 and TRBJ1-2; TRBD1 might be the D (5 bases). V was shortened by 5 bases and J by 4 bases, with 14 bases between the two germline ends. Germline V CDR1 and CDR2: SQVTM, ANQGSEA. There are 13 residues in the CDR3. The CDR3 loop reads CSVYEGAGYGYTF. CDR3 nucleotides: TGCAGCGTTTACGAAGGGGCCGGCTATGGCTACACCTTC.

The V gene is TRBV11-2, the J gene TRBJ2-7; tentative D call: TRBD2 (6 bases). The V gene lost 0 bases and the J gene lost 1 base, with 16 bases spanning the gap. The CDR3 has 17 residues. CDR1 is SGHAT and CDR2 is FQNNGV in the germline V gene. The DNA of the CDR3 is TGTGCCAGCAGCTTAGATACGGGGTGGGGGAGGTCCTACGAGCAGTACTTC. It codes for CASSLDTGWGRSYEQYF.

This chain uses TRBV15 with TRBJ2-2; D not resolved. CDR3 size: 14 residues. Per germline, CDR1 LNHNV and CDR2 YYDKDF (reference sequence). Trimming pared 0 bases from V and 4 bases from J, leaving 6 bases between. The CDR3 sequence: CATSRDPRTGELFF. CDR3 bases: TGTGCCACCAGCAGAGACCCTCGCACCGGGGAGCTGTTTTTT.

J is TRBJ2-5 and V is TRBV9, with 10 nucleotides matching TRBD2. With V trimmed by 4 bases and J by 4 bases, 7 bases remained unmatched. The germline CDR1 and CDR2 sequences are SGDLS and YYNGEE. There are 15 residues in the CDR3. The CDR3 loop reads CASSPSGGARETQYF. The CDR3, as DNA: TGTGCCAGCAGCCCGAGCGGGGGGGCAAGAGAGACCCAGTACTTC.

This rearrangement joins TRBV6-4 to TRBJ1-1, with D possibly TRBD1 on 5 matching bases. The V gene lost 5 bases and the J gene lost 4 bases, with 11 bases spanning the gap. The CDR3 has 13 residues. The germline gives CDR1 MRHNA, CDR2 SNTAGT. The CDR3 region is CASSSQEGTEAFF. The CDR3 DNA is TGTGCCAGCAGTTCACAGGAGGGCACTGAAGCTTTCTTT.

V and J are TRBV4-1 and TRBJ1-4; 9 bases align to TRBD1. With V trimmed by 2 bases and J by 10 bases, 17 bases remained unmatched. The CDR3 is 18 residues long. Germline CDR1 reads MGHRA; CDR2 reads YSYEKL. In DNA, the CDR3 is TGCGCCAGCAGCCAACCGACCGTCACGGACAGGGGCCTAAGAAAACTGTTTTTT. It encodes CASSQPTVTDRGLRKLFF.

V gene TRBV19 combines with J gene TRBJ2-5; TRBD2 matches 7 bases. Germline values: CDR1 LNHDA, CDR2 SQIVND (reference sequence). CDR3 length: 15 residues. The trim removed 2 bases at V and 5 bases at J, leaving 8 bases unmatched. The CDR3 DNA sequence: TGTGCCAGTAGTATAAGCGGACTAGGAGGTGAGACCCAGTACTTC. Translating gives CASSISGLGGETQYF.

V gene TRBV2 combines with J gene TRBJ1-6, with TRBD1 matching over 8 bases. V trimming: 11 bases; J trimming: 9 bases; junction bases outside the gene matches: 9. This CDR3 has 13 residues. Germline values: CDR1 SNHLY, CDR2 FYNNEI. The CDR3 DNA reads TGTGCCTCCTCAGGCACAGGGGGTTCACCCCTCCACTTT. This translates into CASSGTGGSPLHF. Supplemented by reference TRBV2 and TRBJ1-6, the full variable domain reads EPEVTQTPSHQVTQMGQEVILRCVPISNHLYFYWYRQILGQKVEFLVSFYNNEISEKSEIFDDQFSVERPDGSNFTLKIRSTKLEDSAMYFCASSGTGGSPLHFGNGTRLTVT.

The chain employs TRBV27 and TRBJ1-1; no firm D call. The CDR3 totals 13 residues. Germline assignment: CDR1 MNHEY and CDR2 SMNVEV (reference sequence). V was pared by 2 bases and J by 1 base, with 5 bases between. In DNA form, the CDR3 reads TGTGCCAGCAGTTTAACGGGGAACACTGAAGCTTTCTTT. Its translation is CASSLTGNTEAFF.

The CDR3 spells CASQTGESNQPQHF. Here the CDR3 DNA reads TGTGCCAGCCAAACAGGGGAAAGCAATCAGCCCCAGCATTTT. The rearrangement joins TRBV19 to TRBJ1-5, with 7 bases that match TRBD1. V lost 9 bases to trimming and J lost 1 base; unmatched junction nucleotides: 6. Germline CDR1 LNHDA, CDR2 SQIVND (reference sequence). This CDR3 is built from 14 residues.

The table lists this clone with a count of one. The chain joins TRBV27 to TRBJ2-7, with D hard to call. Trimming removed 0 bases from V and 4 bases from J, with 7 bases in between. Looked up from germline, CDR1 is MNHEY and CDR2 is SMNVEV (reference sequence). The CDR3 is made up of 13 amino acids. CDR3 loop: CASSLSARYEQYF. Here the CDR3 DNA reads TGTGCCAGCAGTTTATCCGCTAGGTACGAGCAGTACTTC.

The chain has TRBV5-4 and TRBJ2-1; 8 bases map to TRBD2. J lost 5 bases, V lost 3 bases, and 4 bases had no gene match. The CDR3 is 14 residues long. Germline V gives CDR1 SGHNT, CDR2 YYREEE (reference sequence). CDR3 sequence (DNA): TGTGCCAGCAGCTCAGCGGGGGCCCACAATGAGCAGTTCTTC. This codes for CASSSAGAHNEQFF.

The CDR3 DNA is TGCAGTGCCAGTAGGGGGGGGTACGAGCAGTACTTC. It translates to CSASRGGYEQYF. The J gene is TRBJ2-7, the V gene TRBV20-1, with D possibly matching TRBD2 (7 bases). Per germline, CDR1 DFQATT and CDR2 SNEGSKA (reference sequence). This CDR3 comprises 12 residues. V was shortened by 6 bases and J by 4 bases, with 13 bases between the two germline ends.

This chain uses TRBV6-1 with TRBJ1-5, with D possibly TRBD1 on 5 matching bases. The germline gives CDR1 MNHNS, CDR2 SASEGT. V lost 3 bases to trimming and J lost 0 bases, with 9 bases between them. The CDR3 spans 15 residues. CDR3 bases: TGTGCCAGCAGTGAGACAGTGTATAGCAATCAGCCCCAGCATTTT. Protein: CASSETVYSNQPQHF.

The chain joins TRBV19 to TRBJ1-2, with no clear D. From germline, CDR1 is LNHDA and CDR2 SQIVND (reference sequence). Trimming shortened V by 2 bases and J by 4 bases, and 8 bases separated the two germline ends. This CDR3 comprises 13 residues. CDR3: CASSISSGYGYTF. CDR3 DNA sequence: TGTGCCAGTAGTATATCCTCAGGCTATGGCTACACCTTC. Full variable domain (missing parts from reference TRBV19 and TRBJ1-2): DGGITQSPKYLFRKEGQNVTLSCEQNLNHDAMYWYRQDPGQGLRLIYYSQIVNDFQKGDIAEGYSVSREKKESFPLTVTSAQKNPTAFYLCASSISSGYGYTFGSGTRLTVV.

This clone was recorded only once. CDR3 sequence (DNA): TGTGCCAGCAGCTTCTGGGACAGGGGGAACCGTAGCACTGAAGCTTTCTTT. Translation: CASSFWDRGNRSTEAFF. V and J are TRBV7-8 and TRBJ1-1; 11 nucleotides align to TRBD1. The CDR3 loop spans 17 amino acids. Trimming at V came to 3 bases and at J to 4 bases, leaving 10 bases not matched to a gene. The germline CDR1 and CDR2 sequences are SGHVS and FQNEAQ.

V gene TRBV7-2 combines with J gene TRBJ2-7; 10 bases are a match to TRBD1. The CDR3 loop spans 14 amino acids. V lost 4 bases, J lost 5 bases, and 5 bases stayed unmatched. Germline CDR1 reads SGHTA; CDR2 reads FQGNSA. The CDR3 is CASSWDRGGNEQYF. CDR3 nucleotide sequence: TGTGCCAGCAGCTGGGACAGGGGAGGAAACGAGCAGTACTTC.

V and J are TRBV18 and TRBJ2-7; 11 nucleotides align to TRBD2. J gave up 2 bases and V 6 bases, and 6 bases lay outside the gene matches. Germline V gene data show CDR1 as KGHSH and CDR2 as LQKENI. This CDR3 has 15 amino acids. Here the CDR3 reads CASSRIAGGPYEQYF. DNA of the CDR3: TGTGCCAGCTCCAGGATAGCGGGAGGGCCCTACGAGCAGTACTTC.

V and J are TRBV27 and TRBJ1-2, with D uncertain. Germline assignment: CDR1 MNHEY and CDR2 SMNVEV (reference sequence). The CDR3 contains 15 residues. Deletions cut 2 bases from V and 0 bases from J, with 10 bases between. The CDR3 sequence is CASSLDRTANYGYTF. CDR3 coding DNA: TGTGCCAGCAGTTTAGACCGTACAGCTAACTATGGCTACACCTTC.

The chain carries TRBV7-2 and TRBJ1-3; D ambiguous. Trimming stripped 5 bases from V and 0 bases from J, with 8 bases between. Germline V gene sequence: CDR1 SGHTA, CDR2 FQGNSA. The CDR3 length is 14 residues. The CDR3 DNA reads as TGTGCCAGCAGCCCTTCCGGCTCTGGAAACACCATATATTTT. Residues: CASSPSGSGNTIYF.

The V gene is TRBV2, the J gene TRBJ1-4, with D perhaps matching TRBD1 (5 bases). CDR1 and CDR2 from the germline V gene are SNHLY and FYNNEI. The ends were cut back, 3 bases at V and 8 bases at J, with 16 bases in the middle. This CDR3 contains 15 residues. The CDR3, as DNA: TGTGCCAGCAGTGAGTTCGGGGGAGAGGGGGAAAAACTGTTTTTT. It translates to CASSEFGGEGEKLFF.

V and J are TRBV2 and TRBJ2-7; 9 bases align to TRBD2. This CDR3 contains 16 residues. Trimming cost V 5 bases and J 0 bases; bases outside gene matches: 8. In germline, CDR1 is SNHLY, CDR2 FYNNEI. The CDR3 here is CASSKDSGRSSYEQYF. The CDR3 nucleotides are TGTGCCAGCAGTAAGGATAGCGGGAGAAGCTCCTACGAGCAGTACTTC. Variable domain in full (rest from reference TRBV2 and TRBJ2-7): EPEVTQTPSHQVTQMGQEVILRCVPISNHLYFYWYRQILGQKVEFLVSFYNNEISEKSEIFDDQFSVERPDGSNFTLKIRSTKLEDSAMYFCASSKDSGRSSYEQYFGPGTRLTVT.

This chain uses TRBV12-3 or TRBV12-4 with TRBJ1-4; maybe TRBD1 (5 bases). This CDR3 is built from 13 residues. The V end was cut by 6 bases, the J end by 5 bases, with 10 bases between. The CDR3 DNA is TGTGCCAGCAGGGCCGACAGCAATGAAAAACTGTTTTTT. It encodes CASRADSNEKLFF.

In its sample, this clone was seen once. V is TRBV9 and J is TRBJ2-6; D unresolved. The germline V gene has CDR1 SGDLS and CDR2 YYNGEE. Trimming left V 0 bases short and J 3 bases short, with 7 bases between. The CDR3 runs 15 residues. The CDR3 sequence is CASSVASSGANVLTF. The CDR3 DNA reads TGTGCCAGCAGCGTAGCTTCTAGTGGGGCCAACGTCCTGACTTTC.

This chain connects TRBV28 to TRBJ1-5; 7 nucleotides line up with TRBD1. Germline values: CDR1 MDHEN, CDR2 SYDVKM. The CDR3 spans 15 residues. J lost 4 bases, V lost 2 bases, and 5 bases had no gene match. The CDR3, as DNA: TGTGCCAGCAGTTTAGAAGGGGGCGCGAATCAGCCCCAGCATTTT. Amino acid sequence: CASSLEGGANQPQHF.

The chain uses TRBV2 and TRBJ2-2; D uncertain. The germline V gene encodes CDR1 SNHLY and CDR2 FYNNEI. The CDR3 is 13 residues long. V was clipped by 7 bases and J by 4 bases, with 10 bases between them. CDR3 sequence (DNA): TGTGCCAGCATAGAACTACCCACCGGGGAGCTGTTTTTT. This sequence encodes CASIELPTGELFF. Filled out from reference TRBV2 and TRBJ2-2, the complete variable domain reads EPEVTQTPSHQVTQMGQEVILRCVPISNHLYFYWYRQILGQKVEFLVSFYNNEISEKSEIFDDQFSVERPDGSNFTLKIRSTKLEDSAMYFCASIELPTGELFFGEGSRLTVL.

The V and J genes are TRBV9 and TRBJ2-3, with TRBD2 identical over 8 bases. The V gene's germline CDR1 is SGDLS and CDR2 YYNGEE. V lost 2 bases to trimming and J lost 1 base; unmatched junction nucleotides: 3. The CDR3 is made up of 15 amino acids. The CDR3 bases are TGTGCCAGCAGCGTCCCGACTAGCGGCACAGATACGCAGTATTTT. Amino acids: CASSVPTSGTDTQYF.

A few counts support this clone. V is TRBV28 and J is TRBJ2-7, with TRBD1 matching over 8 bases. Germline lookup yields CDR1 MDHEN and CDR2 SYDVKM. V lost 5 bases and J lost 0; bases outside the gene matches: 18. This CDR3 region has 19 residues. Here the CDR3 DNA reads TGTGCCAGCAGTCACGGACAGGGACGGGGACTGATTAGCTCCTACGAGCAGTACTTC. It encodes CASSHGQGRGLISSYEQYF.

The chain links TRBV7-3 to TRBJ2-7; 7 positions match TRBD1. V lost 3 bases, J lost 4 bases, and 15 bases stayed unmatched. This CDR3 spans 17 amino acids. Germline CDR1 is SGHTA and CDR2 is FQGTGA. Here the CDR3 DNA reads TGTGCCAGCAGCTTCTCTCCGGGACAGTTGACTGGGTACGAGCAGTACTTC. Translation: CASSFSPGQLTGYEQYF. The full variable domain, with the rest looked up from reference TRBV7-3 and TRBJ2-7, is GAGVSQTPSNKVTEKGKYVELRCDPISGHTALYWYRQSLGQGPEFLIYFQGTGAADDSGLPNDRFFAVRPEGSVSTLKIQRTERGDSAVYLCASSFSPGQLTGYEQYFGPGTRLTVT.